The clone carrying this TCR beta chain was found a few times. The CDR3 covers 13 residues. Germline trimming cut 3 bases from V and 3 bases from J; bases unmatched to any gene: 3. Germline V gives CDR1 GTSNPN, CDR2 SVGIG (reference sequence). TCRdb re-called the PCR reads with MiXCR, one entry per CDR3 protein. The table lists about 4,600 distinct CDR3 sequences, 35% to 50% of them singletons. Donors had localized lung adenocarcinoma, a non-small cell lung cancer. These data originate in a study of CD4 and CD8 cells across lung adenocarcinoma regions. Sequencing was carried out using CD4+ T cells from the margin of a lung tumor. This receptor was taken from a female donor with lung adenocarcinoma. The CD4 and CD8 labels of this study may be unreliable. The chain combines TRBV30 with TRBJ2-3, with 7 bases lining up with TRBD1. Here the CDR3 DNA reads TGTGCCTGGAGGACAGGGTGGACAGATACGCAGTATTTT. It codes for CAWRTGWTDTQYF.